This entry describes one T cell receptor (beta chain). Its specificity is unknown. The J segment lost 6 bases and the V segment lost 2 bases, leaving 9 bases of the junction unmatched. The CDR3 loop spans 17 amino acids. Germline V gives CDR1 KGHDR, CDR2 SFDVKD. Assay: immunoSEQ multiplex PCR; the TCRdb copy retains only in-frame clones and omits some. The table records about 320,000 clones, about 85% of them present only once. This record belongs to a study of Ad26.COV2.S vaccination and SARS-CoV-2 variants. Across the study: The donor was enrolled in the Ad26.COV2.S arm of the COV1001 trial. Ad26.COV2.S given intramuscularly, once or twice 56 days apart. General study findings and limits: TCR breadth and depth analyses may have underestimated total T cell responses. Reports say spike-specific CD8+ and CD4+ T cell responses covered substantial breadth after vaccination.

Documented treatment: 15 to 20 received Ad26.COV2.S at low or high dose, single or two shots; about 5 received placebo; per-sample allocation not given. Samples were taken on day 63 after the first vaccine or placebo injection. This chain joins TRBV24-1 and TRBJ1-1, with 12 bases fitting TRBD1. The origin of this receptor is a person between 18 and 60 years old who received the Ad26.COV2.S COVID-19 vaccine or a placebo. The starting material was peripheral blood, obtained in a trial of Ad26.COV2.S vaccine versus placebo. Written as DNA, the CDR3 is TGTGCCACCAGTGATTGGGACAGGGGGCGAGGGACTGCTGAAGCTTTCTTT. Translated: CATSDWDRGRGTAEAFF.